One sample yielded the 32 T cell receptor beta chains listed below, sequenced in a study of T cell responses to AZD1222 COVID-19 vaccine. Only in-frame clones appear in the TCRdb table, and some are missing; sequencing was by immunoSEQ multiplex PCR. Of about 97,000 clones in the sample, about 88% were seen once. The sample in question was peripheral blood, obtained on day 0 of AZD1222 vaccination. The receptor source for this set is an adult in good health.

The J gene is TRBJ1-1, the V gene TRBV5-8; 7 nucleotides agree with TRBD1. Germline CDR1 SGHTS, CDR2 YDEGEE. V was clipped by 1 base and J by 1 base; unmatched bases: 7. The CDR3 spans 16 residues. Here the CDR3 DNA reads TGTGCCAGCAGCTTGAAAGGGGGCGGTTGGAACACTGAAGCTTTCTTT. Amino acid sequence: CASSLKGGGWNTEAFF.

The chain combines TRBV5-1 with TRBJ1-1; 10 bases are a match to TRBD1. V gave up 5 bases and J gave up 0 bases; unmatched junction bases: 4. The CDR3 has 15 residues. Germline V gene sequence: CDR1 SGHRS, CDR2 YFSETQ. CDR3 protein: CASRTGGSMNTEAFF. DNA for the CDR3: TGCGCCAGCAGGACAGGGGGCAGTATGAACACTGAAGCTTTCTTT.

The chain combines TRBV11-2 with TRBJ2-7; weak D call: TRBD1 (6 bases). From germline, CDR1 is SGHAT and CDR2 FQNNGV. V was pared by 2 bases and J by 4 bases, with 15 bases between. There are 15 residues in the CDR3. The CDR3 region has the DNA TGTGCCAGCAGCTTACCCGGCAGGGGCTTATACGAGCAGTACTTC. This sequence encodes CASSLPGRGLYEQYF.

V usage is TRBV18 and J usage is TRBJ1-1; the D gene is possibly TRBD1 (5 bases). The germline gives CDR1 KGHSH, CDR2 LQKENI. V was pared by 0 bases and J by 6 bases, with 17 bases between. The CDR3 extends over 16 amino acids. The DNA of the CDR3 is TGTGCCAGCTCACCACCGTGGGCCAGGGAGGAGGCTGAAGCTTTCTTT. It is translated as CASSPPWAREEAEAFF.

The chain recombines TRBV30 with TRBJ2-7; D is unclear. Per the germline V gene, CDR1 is GTSNPN and CDR2 is SVGIG (reference sequence). Trimming pared 0 bases from V and 5 bases from J, leaving 8 bases between. The CDR3 length is 12 residues. The CDR3 spells CAWSVLGNEQYF. The CDR3 nucleotides read TGTGCCTGGAGTGTATTAGGGAACGAGCAGTACTTC.

V usage is TRBV7-2 and J usage is TRBJ1-1, with D possibly being TRBD1 (5 bases). The germline V gene encodes CDR1 SGHTA and CDR2 FQGNSA. Deletions cut 1 base from V and 2 bases from J, with 11 bases between. CDR3 length: 15 residues. DNA of the CDR3: TGTGCCAGCAGCTTAGTCGCAGGGTTAAACACTGAAGCTTTCTTT. This codes for CASSLVAGLNTEAFF.

A single count supports this clone. The V call is TRBV5-1, the J call TRBJ2-3; D possibly corresponds to TRBD2 (5 bases). Germline CDR1 reads SGHRS; CDR2 reads YFSETQ. Deletions cut 3 bases from V and 4 bases from J, with 12 bases between. There are 14 residues in the CDR3. The CDR3 DNA follows: TGCGCCAGCAGCTCCGGGGTCCGGGCAGATACGCAGTATTTT. Protein product: CASSSGVRADTQYF.

The chain has TRBV3-1 (or the pseudogene TRBV3-2) and TRBJ1-2, with no clear D. V was cut by 0 bases and J by 12 bases, with 11 bases left in between. Germline CDR1 is LGHDT and CDR2 is YNNKEL (reference sequence). The CDR3 loop spans 12 amino acids. The CDR3 loop is CASSQEGFLNTF. DNA of the CDR3: TGTGCCAGCAGCCAAGAAGGGTTTCTTAACACCTTC.

This clone showed up just a few times. This chain connects TRBV4-3 to TRBJ2-3; a possible D gene is TRBD1 (6 bases). V lost 1 base, J lost 1 base, and 9 bases lay in between. This CDR3 is 15 amino acids long. In germline, CDR1 is LGHNA, CDR2 YSLEER. This CDR3 reads CASSQGGRRTDTQYF. DNA for the CDR3: TGCGCCAGCAGCCAAGGGGGGCGTCGCACAGATACGCAGTATTTT.

This clone came up once. V is TRBV15 and J is TRBJ1-1; D unresolved. CDR3 length: 16 amino acids. The V and J ends lost 1 base and 6 bases respectively, with 18 bases between them. Germline loops: CDR1 LNHNV, CDR2 YYDKDF (reference sequence). CDR3 loop: CATSRVVTTGFPEAFF. The CDR3 coding sequence is TGTGCCACCAGCAGAGTAGTTACTACGGGATTCCCTGAAGCTTTCTTT.

The chain couples TRBV6-2 or TRBV6-3 to TRBJ2-4; D gene ambiguous. The CDR3 length is 14 residues. In germline, CDR1 is MNHEY, CDR2 SVGEGT. Trimming shortened V by 5 bases and J by 7 bases, and 15 bases separated the two germline ends. The CDR3 sequence: CASSKTNQPNIQYF. CDR3 DNA: TGTGCCAGCAGTAAGACCAACCAACCGAACATTCAGTACTTC.

V usage is TRBV30 and J usage is TRBJ2-1; D might be TRBD1 (6 bases). The V end was cut by 5 bases, the J end by 5 bases, with 10 bases between. Germline V lookup: CDR1 GTSNPN, CDR2 SVGIG (reference sequence). The CDR3 consists of 12 residues. CDR3 region: CAWDRFHNEQFF. CDR3 nucleotide sequence: TGTGCCTGGGACAGGTTCCACAATGAGCAGTTCTTC.

The rearrangement joins TRBV18 to TRBJ1-1; D unclear. CDR1 KGHSH and CDR2 LQKENI come from the germline V gene. V shed 6 bases and J shed 1 base, with 6 bases lying between them. The CDR3 runs 12 residues. CDR3 in amino acids: CASSAENTEAFF. The CDR3 coding sequence is TGTGCCAGCTCTGCGGAGAACACTGAAGCTTTCTTT.

The chain combines TRBV9 with TRBJ2-1; 14 bases fit TRBD2. Germline values: CDR1 SGDLS, CDR2 YYNGEE. The CDR3 length is 18 residues. V lost 3 bases, J lost 7 bases, and 12 bases stayed unmatched. The CDR3 loop reads CASSAGTSGGADRNEQFF. CDR3 coding DNA: TGTGCCAGCAGCGCCGGGACTAGCGGGGGTGCCGATAGGAATGAGCAGTTCTTC.

CDR3 protein: CASSTSRGTASNQPQHF. The CDR3 nucleotides read TGTGCCAGTAGTACCTCAAGGGGGACGGCGAGCAATCAGCCCCAGCATTTT. This rearrangement joins TRBV19 to TRBJ1-5, with D maybe TRBD1 (6 bases). V shed 4 bases and J shed 1 base, with 17 bases lying between them. CDR3 length: 17 amino acids. CDR1 and CDR2 (germline): LNHDA, SQIVND (reference sequence).

The chain combines TRBV2 with TRBJ2-5, with TRBD1 identical over 7 bases. Germline CDR1 is SNHLY and CDR2 is FYNNEI. V gave up 3 bases and J gave up 3 bases; unmatched junction bases: 4. The CDR3 contains 14 residues. The CDR3 loop reads CASSDGTVKETQYF. The CDR3 bases are TGTGCCAGCAGTGACGGGACAGTTAAAGAGACCCAGTACTTC.

The chain links TRBV5-1 to TRBJ2-5; 7 positions agree with TRBD2. Germline CDR1 reads SGHRS; CDR2 reads YFSETQ. CDR3 length equals 14 residues. V trimming: 4 bases; J trimming: 5 bases; junction bases outside the gene matches: 8. For the CDR3, the DNA is TGCGCCAGCAGCCCCACTAGCGTCGGGGAGACCCAGTACTTC. Protein: CASSPTSVGETQYF.

V usage is TRBV7-6 and J usage is TRBJ1-1; D not certain. Germline-derived CDR1 and CDR2 are SGHVS and FNYEAQ. Trimming removed 1 base at V and 8 bases at J, with 14 bases between. The CDR3 loop spans 14 amino acids. Here the CDR3 reads CASSLEVDHREAFF. DNA of the CDR3: TGTGCCAGCAGCTTAGAGGTTGACCACAGAGAAGCTTTCTTT.

In this sample, this clone turned up many times. The J gene is TRBJ1-6, the V gene TRBV2, with D unresolved. V was cut by 7 bases and J by 10 bases, with 14 bases left in between. Germline V CDR1 and CDR2: SNHLY, FYNNEI. The CDR3 loop spans 13 amino acids. This chain's CDR3 is CASMARERSPLHF. CDR3 DNA: TGTGCCAGCATGGCCCGGGAGCGGTCACCCCTCCACTTT.

The rearrangement uses TRBV28 and TRBJ1-1, with TRBD1 identical over 7 bases. Germline V gene sequence: CDR1 MDHEN, CDR2 SYDVKM. CDR3 size: 15 residues. V trimming: 3 bases; J trimming: 1 base; junction bases outside the gene matches: 5. Here the CDR3 DNA reads TGTGCCAGCAGTTTGACAGGGTTAAAGAACACTGAAGCTTTCTTT. It encodes CASSLTGLKNTEAFF.

The chain employs TRBV7-2 and TRBJ1-5; 7 nucleotides match TRBD1. This CDR3 has 14 amino acids. The germline V gene encodes CDR1 SGHTA and CDR2 FQGNSA. The junction had 5 bases not matched to a gene; V was cut back by 5 bases and J by 4 bases. CDR3 in DNA: TGTGCCAGCAGCGTCACAGGGGCGAATCAGCCCCAGCATTTT. Amino acids: CASSVTGANQPQHF.

The J gene is TRBJ2-1, the V gene TRBV2, with TRBD2 matching 7 bases. The CDR3 loop spans 18 amino acids. Germline V lookup: CDR1 SNHLY, CDR2 FYNNEI. Trimming cost V 0 bases and J 5 bases; bases outside gene matches: 13. CDR3 bases: TGTGCCAGCAGTGAAGCGCGGACTTCCGGGACTACGAACAATGAGCAGTTCTTC. Translating it yields CASSEARTSGTTNNEQFF.

CDR3: CASSLRQPNTEAFF. DNA for the CDR3: TGTGCCAGCAGCTTAAGGCAACCGAACACTGAAGCTTTCTTT. This chain joins TRBV7-2 and TRBJ1-1, with D unresolved. Per the germline V gene, CDR1 is SGHTA and CDR2 is FQGNSA. The V gene lost 2 bases and the J gene lost 1 base, with 8 bases spanning the gap. CDR3 length: 14 amino acids. The variable domain in full, completed from reference TRBV7-2 and TRBJ1-1, reads GAGVSQSPSNKVTEKGKDVELRCDPISGHTALYWYRQSLGQGLEFLIYFQGNSAPDKSGLPSDRFSAERTGGSVSTLTIQRTQQEDSAVYLCASSLRQPNTEAFFGQGTRLTVV.

The J gene is TRBJ1-1, the V gene TRBV4-3; D is unresolved. CDR1 is LGHNA, CDR2 YSLEER, per germline. The CDR3 has 14 amino acids. The germline V and J ends were trimmed by 4 bases and 5 bases, with 14 bases remaining between them. In DNA form, the CDR3 reads TGCGCCAGCAGCCCCCGAACTAGTAGTACTGAAGCTTTCTTT. This sequence encodes CASSPRTSSTEAFF.

This clone was seen once. V gene TRBV18 combines with J gene TRBJ1-5; no clear D gene. CDR3 length equals 14 residues. Trimming shortened V by 6 bases and J by 2 bases, and 11 bases separated the two germline ends. Per the germline V gene, CDR1 is KGHSH and CDR2 is LQKENI. The DNA for the CDR3 is TGTGCCAGCTCGGCGGGAGAGGGCAATCAGCCCCAGCATTTT. Amino acids: CASSAGEGNQPQHF.

This chain uses TRBV19 with TRBJ1-3; 9 nucleotides align to TRBD1. This CDR3 contains 16 residues. V was clipped by 6 bases and J by 2 bases; unmatched bases: 8. The germline V gene has CDR1 LNHDA and CDR2 SQIVND (reference sequence). The CDR3 region has the DNA TGTGCCAGTAGCAACGTCGGGACAGGGACTGGAAACACCATATATTTT. Translation gives CASSNVGTGTGNTIYF. The full variable domain, completed using reference TRBV19 and TRBJ1-3, is DGGITQSPKYLFRKEGQNVTLSCEQNLNHDAMYWYRQDPGQGLRLIYYSQIVNDFQKGDIAEGYSVSREKKESFPLTVTSAQKNPTAFYLCASSNVGTGTGNTIYFGEGSWLTVV.

The genes are TRBV28 and TRBJ2-1, with D uncertain. The CDR3 runs to 15 residues. Germline values: CDR1 MDHEN, CDR2 SYDVKM. V gave up 6 bases and J gave up 4 bases, with 16 bases separating them. The CDR3, as DNA: TGTGCCAGCAGATTACGCACCGGATCTTACAATGAGCAGTTCTTC. It codes for CASRLRTGSYNEQFF.

This clone was detected a few times. The genes are TRBV14 and TRBJ1-6, with TRBD1 as a possible D gene (6 bases). The germline V gene encodes CDR1 SGHDN and CDR2 FVKESK. There are 15 residues in the CDR3. V dropped 4 bases and J dropped 8 bases, with 15 bases sitting between them. This chain's CDR3 is CASSLGGARYSPLHF. As DNA, the CDR3 is TGTGCCAGCAGCCTGGGGGGGGCCCGATATTCACCCCTCCACTTT.

The V gene is TRBV6-4, the J gene TRBJ2-7; D unclear. The CDR3 contains 11 residues. From germline, CDR1 is MRHNA and CDR2 SNTAGT. Trimming took 3 bases from V and 7 from J, leaving 7 bases between them. CDR3 nucleotides: TGTGCCAGCAGTGATTTACTAGAGCAGTACTTC. It translates to CASSDLLEQYF.

The chain uses TRBV19 and TRBJ1-1; the D gene is possibly TRBD1 (6 bases). The germline V and J ends were trimmed by 5 bases and 1 base, with 8 bases remaining between them. Per germline, CDR1 LNHDA and CDR2 SQIVND (reference sequence). The CDR3 loop spans 13 amino acids. Here the CDR3 DNA reads TGTGCCAGTAGTGCAGGGGCGAACACTGAAGCTTTCTTT. Protein: CASSAGANTEAFF. The variable domain in full, completed from reference TRBV19 and TRBJ1-1, reads DGGITQSPKYLFRKEGQNVTLSCEQNLNHDAMYWYRQDPGQGLRLIYYSQIVNDFQKGDIAEGYSVSREKKESFPLTVTSAQKNPTAFYLCASSAGANTEAFFGQGTRLTVV.

The chain is built from TRBV27 and TRBJ2-7; the D gene could be TRBD1 or TRBD2 (5 bases each). The ends were cut back, 7 bases at V and 4 bases at J, with 11 bases in the middle. Germline-derived CDR1 and CDR2 are MNHEY and SMNVEV (reference sequence). This CDR3 spans 12 amino acids. This chain's CDR3 is CASTGTAYEQYF. In DNA, the CDR3 is TGTGCCAGCACCGGGACCGCATACGAGCAGTACTTC.

This rearrangement joins TRBV28 to TRBJ2-2; the D is unclear. Trimming shortened V by 3 bases and J by 3 bases, and 2 bases separated the two germline ends. The CDR3 runs 12 residues. In germline, CDR1 is MDHEN, CDR2 SYDVKM. The CDR3 nucleotides are TGTGCCAGCAGTTTGGACACCGGGGAGCTGTTTTTT. Translation gives CASSLDTGELFF.